The 30 T cell receptor beta chains given below trace back to one sample, sequenced in a study of cytomegalovirus exposure and HLA in healthy donors. The PCR had 60 Vbeta and 13 Jbeta primers. Profiling relied on immunoSEQ multiplex PCR, and the TCRdb table lists in-frame clones only, not all of them. Of 90,000 to 120,000 clones detected, 77% appear once; the ten largest clones hold 4.2%. Sequenced material: PBMCs. These receptor sequences come from a male donor in good health and CMV-seronegative.

The V call is TRBV27, the J call TRBJ1-4, with a possible D match to TRBD1 (5 bases). This CDR3 comprises 15 residues. The germline V and J ends were trimmed by 6 bases and 2 bases, with 13 bases remaining between them. Germline-derived CDR1 and CDR2 are MNHEY and SMNVEV (reference sequence). The DNA of the CDR3 is TGTGCCAGCAGGAAGGCCAGGGCGACTAATGAAAAACTGTTTTTT. Translated, it gives CASRKARATNEKLFF.

The V call is TRBV27, the J call TRBJ1-2; tentative D call: TRBD1 (6 bases). Germline values: CDR1 MNHEY, CDR2 SMNVEV (reference sequence). V was shortened by 0 bases and J by 8 bases, with 13 bases between the two germline ends. The CDR3 contains 14 residues. The CDR3 nucleotides are TGTGCCAGCAGTTTATCAACAGGGTATGTCGGCTACACCTTC. Translated, it gives CASSLSTGYVGYTF.

The chain combines TRBV5-6 with TRBJ1-1; D perhaps matches TRBD1 (6 bases). The germline V gene encodes CDR1 SGHDT and CDR2 YYEEEE. The length of the CDR3 is 16 residues. The V gene lost 1 base and the J gene lost 4 bases, with 17 bases spanning the gap. The CDR3 reads CASSLYPGARSTEAFF. The CDR3 nucleotides read TGTGCCAGCAGCTTGTACCCAGGGGCCCGGAGCACTGAAGCTTTCTTT. The whole variable domain, remainder taken from reference TRBV5-6 and TRBJ1-1, is DAGVTQSPTHLIKTRGQQVTLRCSPKSGHDTVSWYQQALGQGPQFIFQYYEEEERQRGNFPDRFSGHQFPNYSSELNVNALLLGDSALYLCASSLYPGARSTEAFFGQGTRLTVV.

The J gene is TRBJ2-2, the V gene TRBV27, with D perhaps matching TRBD2 (7 bases). The CDR3 totals 16 residues. CDR1 is MNHEY, CDR2 SMNVEV, per germline (reference sequence). With 7 bases removed from V and 6 bases from J, the gap between germline ends came to 21 bases. The DNA for the CDR3 is TGTGCCAGCAAAGGGGGTTGGGGGGAGGGTCCCGGGGAGCTGTTTTTT. This translates into CASKGGWGEGPGELFF.

V gene TRBV4-1 combines with J gene TRBJ2-1, with 12 nucleotides matching TRBD2. Germline CDR1 reads MGHRA; CDR2 reads YSYEKL. The CDR3 runs to 19 residues. V lost 3 bases and J lost 5; bases outside the gene matches: 14. The CDR3 is CASSQHKRTSGIYNNEQFF. CDR3 bases: TGCGCCAGCAGCCAGCATAAAAGGACTAGCGGGATATATAACAATGAGCAGTTCTTC.

V gene TRBV2 combines with J gene TRBJ2-5; TRBD1 aligns across 8 bases. The CDR3 is 16 residues long. Unmatched junction bases numbered 11, after V lost 4 bases and J lost 4 bases. Germline values: CDR1 SNHLY, CDR2 FYNNEI. The chain's CDR3 is CASSGGRGLVRETQYF. CDR3 nucleotides: TGTGCCAGCAGTGGGGGCAGGGGGCTTGTAAGAGAGACCCAGTACTTC.

The chain links TRBV19 to TRBJ1-2, with 9 bases aligning to TRBD1. Trimming cost V 7 bases and J 7 bases; bases outside gene matches: 10. Germline assignment: CDR1 LNHDA and CDR2 SQIVND (reference sequence). This CDR3 has 14 amino acids. CDR3 amino acids: CASTTGGPLSGYTF. CDR3 sequence (DNA): TGTGCCAGTACCACAGGGGGCCCCCTTAGTGGCTACACCTTC.

The chain combines TRBV5-1 with TRBJ2-3; no definite D call. CDR1 SGHRS and CDR2 YFSETQ come from the germline V gene. CDR3 length equals 13 residues. V was shortened by 4 bases and J by 4 bases, with 10 bases between the two germline ends. The CDR3 region is CASSHSQADTQYF. Here the CDR3 DNA reads TGCGCCAGCAGCCACAGTCAGGCAGATACGCAGTATTTT.

The J gene is TRBJ2-5, the V gene TRBV28, with D possibly matching TRBD1 (5 bases). The V gene lost 5 bases and the J gene lost 2 bases, with 15 bases spanning the gap. The CDR3 runs 15 residues. Germline V CDR1 and CDR2: MDHEN, SYDVKM. The CDR3 region is CASSHARQIQETQYF. The CDR3 region has the DNA TGTGCCAGCAGTCACGCAAGACAGATACAAGAGACCCAGTACTTC.

The chain has TRBV28 and TRBJ2-4, with 10 bases lining up with TRBD2. CDR1 is MDHEN, CDR2 SYDVKM, per germline. The ends lost 5 bases at V and 7 bases at J; junction bases unmatched: 11. The CDR3 length is 16 residues. CDR3: CASSTGTSVGRNIQYF. The CDR3 region has the DNA TGTGCCAGCAGTACCGGGACTAGCGTGGGAAGGAACATTCAGTACTTC. The variable domain in full, with the rest retrieved from reference TRBV28 and TRBJ2-4, is DVKVTQSSRYLVKRTGEKVFLECVQDMDHENMFWYRQDPGLGLRLIYFSYDVKMKEKGDIPEGYSVSREKKERFSLILESASTNQTSMYLCASSTGTSVGRNIQYFGAGTRLSVL.

The chain combines TRBV6-6 with TRBJ2-7; 8 bases are a match to TRBD1. CDR1 MNHNY and CDR2 SVGAGI come from the germline V gene (reference sequence). CDR3 length: 13 amino acids. The V gene end was trimmed by 6 bases and the J gene end by 5 bases; junction bases not matched to a gene: 6. This chain's CDR3 is CASRGTGTHEQYF. CDR3 DNA sequence: TGTGCCAGCAGGGGGACAGGCACCCACGAGCAGTACTTC.

V gene TRBV7-9 combines with J gene TRBJ2-3; TRBD2 aligns across 10 bases. CDR3 length equals 14 residues. V lost 10 bases to trimming and J lost 0 bases; unmatched junction nucleotides: 4. The germline V gene encodes CDR1 SEHNR and CDR2 FQNEAQ (reference sequence). The CDR3 loop is CATGLAVSTDTQYF. The CDR3 bases are TGTGCCACAGGACTAGCGGTGAGCACAGATACGCAGTATTTT.

The CDR3 here is CASSVEAIAREQYF. DNA for the CDR3: TGTGCCAGCAGCGTAGAGGCGATAGCGCGGGAGCAGTACTTC. The chain couples TRBV9 to TRBJ2-5, with TRBD2 matching over 7 bases. Germline V gene sequence: CDR1 SGDLS, CDR2 YYNGEE. The V segment lost 0 bases and the J segment 11 bases; nucleotides outside the gene matches: 10. This CDR3 has 14 amino acids.

The J gene is TRBJ2-6, the V gene TRBV21-1; the DNA was not compared with TRBD1, the D call given in the table. TRBV21-1 is given as a pseudogene. The CDR3 is 17 residues long. The CDR3 is CASSKRDRGVGANVLTF. The DNA for the CDR3 is TGTGCCAGCAGCAAACGGGACAGGGGAGTTGGGGCCAACGTCCTGACTTTC.

This chain joins TRBV9 and TRBJ1-2; D uncertain. Germline CDR1 reads SGDLS; CDR2 reads YYNGEE. The ends were cut back, 0 bases at V and 8 bases at J, with 5 bases in the middle. The CDR3 sequence is 11 residues long. The CDR3 coding sequence is TGTGCCAGCAGCGTAGTTGGCGGCTACACCTTC. Protein sequence: CASSVVGGYTF.

The rearrangement links TRBV6-1 to TRBJ2-7, with 8 bases fitting TRBD2. The germline gives CDR1 MNHNS, CDR2 SASEGT. With V trimmed by 2 bases and J by 2 bases, 2 bases remained unmatched. CDR3 size: 14 residues. Here the CDR3 reads CASSETSGPYEQYF. The CDR3 bases are TGTGCCAGCAGTGAAACTAGCGGCCCCTACGAGCAGTACTTC.

The chain uses TRBV9 and TRBJ2-5; D remains ambiguous. CDR1 is SGDLS, CDR2 YYNGEE, per germline. The CDR3 runs to 13 residues. V was cut by 0 bases and J by 4 bases, with 7 bases left in between. The CDR3 nucleotides read TGTGCCAGCAGCGTAGGGGCCGGAGAGACCCAGTACTTC. Translated: CASSVGAGETQYF.

This chain connects TRBV7-9 to TRBJ1-2; 7 bases match TRBD1. Looked up from germline, CDR1 is SEHNR and CDR2 is FQNEAQ (reference sequence). Unmatched junction bases numbered 8, after V lost 5 bases and J lost 8 bases. CDR3 size: 13 residues. CDR3 nucleotides: TGTGCCAGCAGCCGGGACAGTTTGGGGGGCTACACCTTC. Its protein is CASSRDSLGGYTF.

V and J are TRBV6-5 and TRBJ1-2; D ambiguous. V gave up 6 bases and J gave up 5 bases, with 13 bases separating them. Germline loops: CDR1 MNHEY, CDR2 SVGAGI. The CDR3 length is 13 residues. The CDR3 here is CASSKDYLYGYTF. In DNA, the CDR3 is TGTGCCAGCAGCAAAGACTACCTATATGGCTACACCTTC.

This chain connects TRBV7-2 to TRBJ2-5; the match to TRBD1 covers 8 bases. V shed 5 bases and J 2 bases; nucleotides not matched to a gene: 7. Germline-derived CDR1 and CDR2 are SGHTA and FQGNSA. The CDR3 is 15 residues long. Written as DNA, the CDR3 is TGTGCCAGCAGCCCTCGAGGGGACAGGCAAGAGACCCAGTACTTC. It codes for CASSPRGDRQETQYF.

The CDR3, as DNA: TGTGCCAGCAGTTTGGGGACAGGGATTTACGAGCAGTACTTC. Amino acids: CASSLGTGIYEQYF. The V call is TRBV27, the J call TRBJ2-7, with 9 nucleotides matching TRBD1. This CDR3 spans 14 amino acids. Per germline, CDR1 MNHEY and CDR2 SMNVEV (reference sequence). The trim removed 3 bases at V and 4 bases at J, leaving 4 bases unmatched.

This clone appeared a few times. The V call is TRBV4-1, the J call TRBJ2-2; 13 nucleotides agree with TRBD2. J lost 4 bases, V lost 2 bases, and 1 base had no gene match. This CDR3 region has 16 residues. Germline values: CDR1 MGHRA, CDR2 YSYEKL. The CDR3 spells CASSQTSGRATGELFF. CDR3 nucleotides: TGCGCCAGCAGCCAAACTAGCGGGAGGGCCACCGGGGAGCTGTTTTTT.

The chain uses TRBV2 and TRBJ2-5, with 7 bases fitting TRBD2. CDR3 length: 14 residues. V gave up 2 bases and J gave up 5 bases; unmatched junction bases: 5. The germline V gene has CDR1 SNHLY and CDR2 FYNNEI. CDR3 bases: TGTGCCAGCAGTGAAAATGGGGGGGAGGAGACCCAGTACTTC. Its translation is CASSENGGEETQYF.

V gene TRBV27 combines with J gene TRBJ1-1, with D uncertain. V was shortened by 2 bases and J by 1 base, with 5 bases between the two germline ends. Germline CDR1 reads MNHEY; CDR2 reads SMNVEV (reference sequence). The CDR3 spans 13 residues. The CDR3 spells CASSLGRNTEAFF. The CDR3 DNA sequence: TGTGCCAGCAGTTTAGGCAGGAACACTGAAGCTTTCTTT.

The V gene is TRBV27, the J gene TRBJ2-1, with 12 bases lining up with TRBD1. Germline lookup yields CDR1 MNHEY and CDR2 SMNVEV (reference sequence). The length of the CDR3 is 15 residues. J lost 7 bases, V lost 5 bases, and 6 bases had no gene match. CDR3 region: CASSPGTGGGNEQFF. The CDR3, as DNA: TGTGCCAGCAGTCCCGGGACAGGGGGCGGGAATGAGCAGTTCTTC.

This sequence joins TRBV5-1 and TRBJ1-1; 8 positions agree with TRBD1. The CDR3 consists of 14 residues. CDR1 SGHRS and CDR2 YFSETQ come from the germline V gene. Germline trimming cut 4 bases from V and 6 bases from J; bases unmatched to any gene: 8. CDR3 nucleotide sequence: TGCGCCAGCAGCATCGGACAGGGAACCCCTGAAGCTTTCTTT. It translates to CASSIGQGTPEAFF.

The chain couples TRBV5-4 to TRBJ2-2; a weak D match, TRBD1 (5 bases). This CDR3 is 13 amino acids long. With 2 bases removed from V and 5 bases from J, the gap between germline ends came to 7 bases. CDR1 is SGHNT, CDR2 YYREEE, per germline (reference sequence). CDR3 sequence reads: CASSFGATGELFF. CDR3 DNA: TGTGCCAGCAGCTTTGGGGCGACCGGGGAGCTGTTTTTT.

V and J are TRBV27 and TRBJ2-6; D is undetermined. V was shortened by 1 base and J by 2 bases, with 9 bases between the two germline ends. This CDR3 is built from 16 residues. Germline CDR1 MNHEY, CDR2 SMNVEV (reference sequence). Written as DNA, the CDR3 is TGTGCCAGCAGTTTATTTTCGCAGACTGGGGCCAACGTCCTGACTTTC. Amino acids: CASSLFSQTGANVLTF. Together with reference TRBV27 and TRBJ2-6, the CDR3 gives the full variable domain: EAQVTQNPRYLITVTGKKLTVTCSQNMNHEYMSWYRQDPGLGLRQIYYSMNVEVTDKGDVPEGYKVSRKEKRNFPLILESPSPNQTSLYFCASSLFSQTGANVLTFGAGSRLTVL.

This clone was counted only a few times. V gene TRBV5-1 combines with J gene TRBJ1-2, with D perhaps TRBD1 (5 bases). Trimming left V 0 bases short and J 2 bases short, with 11 bases between. CDR1 and CDR2 (germline): SGHRS, YFSETQ. This CDR3 spans 15 amino acids. Here the CDR3 reads CASSLVGGKNYGYTF. The CDR3 DNA reads TGCGCCAGCAGCTTGGTGGGGGGAAAAAACTATGGCTACACCTTC. Complete variable domain (other parts from reference TRBV5-1 and TRBJ1-2): KAGVTQTPRYLIKTRGQQVTLSCSPISGHRSVSWYQQTPGQGLQFLFEYFSETQRNKGNFPGRFSGRQFSNSRSEMNVSTLELGDSALYLCASSLVGGKNYGYTFGSGTRLTVV.

V is TRBV19 and J is TRBJ2-7; D is ambiguous. The germline V gene has CDR1 LNHDA and CDR2 SQIVND (reference sequence). Deletions cut 1 base from V and 3 bases from J, with 7 bases between. The CDR3 totals 13 residues. CDR3 sequence: CASSIAVYYEQYF. For the CDR3, the DNA is TGTGCCAGTAGTATAGCCGTATACTACGAGCAGTACTTC.